This T cell receptor beta chain emerged from a study of CD8 T cells in Susac syndrome. High-throughput TCR beta sequencing covered peripheral CD8+ and CD4+ T cells. Treatment-naive patients with stable or active relapsing-remitting disease served as multiple sclerosis controls. Purification of the CD8+ and CD4+ T cells relied on negative isolation, and TEMRA cells underwent FACS enrichment. The RNA, about 0.5 to 1 ug, was put through reverse transcription using random hexamers. With immunoSEQ multiplex PCR, TCR beta CDR3 was amplified across 54 Vbeta and 13 Jbeta. TCRdb re-analysed the immunoSEQ multiplex PCR reads in MiXCR, keeping a single row per CDR3 protein. The sample lists around 200,000 distinct CDR3 sequences; 95% were seen once. This TCR derives from a human donor with multiple sclerosis. Sequencing used CD4+ T cells from PBMCs.

The CDR3, as DNA: TGTGCCAGCAGCTTAGAAGGGATAGAGCAGTTCTTC. This gives the protein CASSLEGIEQFF. The V gene is TRBV7-9, the J gene TRBJ2-1; D remains ambiguous. The CDR3 length is 12 residues. CDR1 SEHNR and CDR2 FQNEAQ come from the germline V gene (reference sequence). Trimming pared 1 base from V and 10 bases from J, leaving 8 bases between.